The subject of this entry is one T cell receptor (beta chain). This entry is derived from a study of T cell changes during pregnancy in multiple sclerosis. Sequenced by immunoSEQ multiplex PCR; TCRdb stores in-frame clones only, minus some. The top ten clones hold 1.4% of a sample with about 69,000 clones, about nine tenths of them seen once. Germline CDR1 MNHEY, CDR2 SVGAGI. V gave up 5 bases and J gave up 5 bases, with 12 bases separating them. The CDR3 is made up of 13 amino acids. The chain has TRBV6-5 and TRBJ1-1, with TRBD1 as a possible D gene (5 bases). The TCR originated in a female donor with multiple sclerosis, enrolled in a pregnancy study. This sample comprised peripheral blood, obtained in the third trimester of pregnancy. CDR3: CASSRVGGTEAFF. For the CDR3, the DNA is TGTGCCAGCAGTCGGGTGGGGGGAACTGAAGCTTTCTTT.